The entry that follows covers one T cell receptor (beta chain) sequence. Authors' processing steps: Reference gene primer amplification gave estimated nucleated cell counts. Profiling relied on immunoSEQ multiplex PCR, and the TCRdb table lists in-frame clones only, not all of them. The V and J calls and the clone size are those of that table, but D and trimming were determined from the DNA. The data contain 280,000 or so clones, roughly 85% of them seen just once; the ten biggest clones take up roughly 10%. These data originate in a study of blood T cell repertoires in COVID-19. Study-level information: Samples taken during acute and convalescent COVID-19 were collected in the United States, Italy and Spain. PBMCs, B-cell-depleted T cells, or T cells were the source of the cDNA or gDNA that made up the material.

There are 15 residues in the CDR3. V dropped 8 bases and J dropped 8; count of bases not matched to a gene: 14. The germline gives CDR1 MNHEY, CDR2 SMNVEV (reference sequence). This sequence originates from a woman aged 45-65 years who had recovered from COVID-19. V usage is TRBV27 and J usage is TRBJ1-4; TRBD1 agrees at 7 bases. Sequenced sample: peripheral blood. CDR3 DNA: TGTGCCAGCGGGGTTAACCGGGACAGTAAAGAAAAACTGTTTTTT. Translated, it gives CASGVNRDSKEKLFF.